This T cell receptor (beta chain) was sequenced in a study of blood T cell repertoires in COVID-19. In the study overall: Spain, Italy and the United States supplied samples that represented acute and convalescent COVID-19.

Data came from immunoSEQ multiplex PCR; TCRdb stores just in-frame clones and leaves some out. Here the sample spans approximately 100,000 clones, around 91% being singletons. The sequenced sample was peripheral blood. The sequence derives from a woman at least 80 years old with acute or convalescent COVID-19.

The DNA of the CDR3 is TGTGCCAGCAGCTCATTCGCGGGGGGGCCCTACGAGCAGTACTTC. It translates to CASSSFAGGPYEQYF. The chain combines TRBV7-8 with TRBJ2-7; 9 nucleotides agree with TRBD2. Per germline, CDR1 SGHVS and CDR2 FQNEAQ. CDR3 length: 15 residues. J was trimmed by 2 bases and V by 4 bases; bases with no gene match: 6.